The T cell receptor beta chain described here comes from a study of graft-versus-host responses after intestinal transplantation. Responders (about 200,000, CFSE-labeled) were co-plated with about 200,000 irradiated, violet-dye-labeled stimulators. This clone has a handful of counts. The CDR3 length is 15 residues. Germline V gives CDR1 MNHNY, CDR2 SVGAGI (reference sequence). V lost 4 bases and J 3 bases, leaving 16 bases between the germline ends. Method: immunoSEQ multiplex PCR; TCRdb's copy keeps in-frame clones and lacks some. The repertoire has roughly 13,000 clones, more than 30% of them found once; the top ten carry 2% to 3%.

The TCR originated in a human patient who received an intestinal transplant. The gene calls are TRBV6-6 and TRBJ2-7, with a possible D match to TRBD2 (6 bases). Sample: alloreactive CD8+ T cells from a mixed lymphocyte reaction culture, taken before intestinal transplant. The subset was: CFSE-low proliferating T cells sorted from roughly 6-day pre-transplant mixed lymphocyte reaction (GvH or HvG direction). The CDR3, as DNA: TGTGCCAGCAGTTTAAGGGGACTCTCTCTCTACGAGCAGTACTTC. Protein sequence: CASSLRGLSLYEQYF.